The entry below describes one T cell receptor beta chain. Its specificity is not known. The data originate from a study of T cell responses to AZD1222 COVID-19 vaccine. Some clones are missing from TCRdb's copy, which holds only in-frame ones; the method was immunoSEQ multiplex PCR. In the table there are about 84,000 clones, roughly 88% of which are singletons. The study, taken as a whole, reports: Breadth and depth of Spike-specific TCRs rose after two AZD1222 doses. Repertoires were collected only later (after the peak T cell response had occurred). The donor group comprised mostly white British people and more females; the analysis possibly underestimated clonal diversity. Unmutated variant regions are reportedly targeted by nearly half of spike-specific TCRs.

This clonotype was sampled from an adult who received the AZD1222 COVID-19 vaccine. Sequenced material: peripheral blood, taken 28 days after the second AZD1222 dose.

CDR3 loop: CASSLGLMTEAFF. In DNA, the CDR3 is TGTGCCAGCAGCTTGGGTCTCATGACTGAAGCTTTCTTT. The V and J genes are TRBV7-9 and TRBJ1-1; D gene ambiguous. This CDR3 has 13 amino acids. Germline CDR1 is SEHNR and CDR2 is FQNEAQ (reference sequence). V gave up 3 bases and J gave up 5 bases, with 10 bases separating them.